This TCR beta chain was identified in a study of PD-1 blockade in mismatch repair-deficient tumors (dated by TCRdb to 2017 to 2019). A note on the overall study: Between late 2013 and 2016, the trial enrolled 65 to 95 consecutive patients with some twelve types of mismatch repair-deficient cancer, all of whom had received prior treatment and were progressing. Deep sequencing of TCR CDR3 regions was used to track tumor-associated T cell clones in peripheral blood of patients responding to PD-1 blockade.

For every enrolled patient, mismatch repair deficiency was confirmed by either polymerase chain reaction or immunohistochemistry. Three patients who responded to pembrolizumab therapy underwent TCR sequencing. In the phase II trial, pembrolizumab PD-1 blockade was tested prospectively in advanced mismatch repair-deficient cancers, no matter which tissue of origin the cancers came from. Peripheral blood T cell samples were gathered serially, both before PD-1 blockade started and at multiple time points afterward. The timing of each blood sample was reported as weeks after the first dose of pembrolizumab. The method behind the library was the immunoSEQ multiplex PCR assay. Drawn from immuneACCESS, this table holds only the in-frame rearrangements with V and J called that TCRdb kept. Clones are partly lost; checked studies trace under half to an unresolved V gene and leave the rest unexplained. Recorded for this sample are around 38,000 clones; roughly 80% of them occurred a single time. The leading ten clones occupy about 20% of the sample.

Results and caveats for the whole study, not just this receptor: After pembrolizumab, tumor-resident clones, which were often undetectable in blood before treatment, expanded rapidly and then contracted, generally ahead of radiologic responses.

As encoded in the germline V gene, CDR1 is MGHRA while CDR2 is YSYEKL. Germline trimming: 9 bases from V, 1 base from J; junction bases outside gene matches: 4. Including the terminal cysteine and phenylalanine, the CDR3 comprises 13 residues. The kept DNA is CDR3 alone, 39 bases in frame from the first base. About this clone itself: Its antigen remains undetermined. It has no much larger one-base neighbor in the sample; base qualities were not kept.

The origin of this receptor is an adult with mismatch repair-deficient cancer. This material consisted of peripheral blood, taken 4 weeks after starting pembrolizumab. The rearranged segments are TRBV4-1 and TRBJ2-3, and 7 junctional nucleotides match TRBD1. The CDR3 has the sequence CASQGVGTDTQYF. The bases read TGCGCCAGTCAGGGGGTCGGCACAGATACGCAGTATTTT.